This T cell receptor beta chain is drawn from a study of molecular identifiers for immune sequencing clone quantification. Germline CDR1 and CDR2: SGHKS and YYEKEE (reference sequence). The length of the CDR3 is 15 residues. J lost 0 bases, V lost 5 bases, and 5 bases had no gene match. Whole-study results and caveats: Highly expanded clone sizes could end up underestimated if a barcode were shared by identical TCR molecules.

Remarks on this clonotype: Its antigen is undetermined.

TCRdb used MiXCR to reprocess the PCR reads, holding one entry per CDR3 protein. This sample has hundreds of thousands of distinct CDR3 sequences; 20% occur once, and the top ten carry 0.75% to 0.95%. Sequences were obtained from naive CD8+ T cells from blood, with Jurkat cell RNA spiked in. Indicated subset: FACS-sorted CD8+CD4-CCR7+CD45RA+ naive T cells. This chain links TRBV5-5 with TRBJ2-7, with 10 bases that match TRBD1. The TCR comes from a human donor in good health. Some libraries in this study had Jurkat cell RNA spiked in. CDR3 sequence: CASRGWTGGSYEQYF. DNA of the CDR3: TGTGCCAGCAGGGGATGGACAGGGGGCTCCTACGAGCAGTACTTC.